This T cell receptor (beta chain) was sequenced during a study of blood T cell repertoires in COVID-19. Data came from immunoSEQ multiplex PCR; TCRdb stores just in-frame clones and leaves some out. The sample contains under 200,000 clones, roughly 86% of which appear only once. Germline CDR1 SGDLS, CDR2 YYNGEE. The V and J ends lost 0 bases and 5 bases, in that order; junction bases with no gene match: 5. CDR3 length: 15 residues. The TCR comes from a woman between 35 and 50 years old in a cohort exposed to, infected with or recovered from COVID-19 (not recorded which). The chain recombines TRBV9 with TRBJ2-7, with TRBD1 matching over 10 bases. The sample comprised PBMCs or T cells enriched from blood (not recorded which). In DNA form, the CDR3 reads TGTGCCAGCAGCGTAGAGGGACAGGGGACCGACGAGCAGTACTTC. Residues: CASSVEGQGTDEQYF.